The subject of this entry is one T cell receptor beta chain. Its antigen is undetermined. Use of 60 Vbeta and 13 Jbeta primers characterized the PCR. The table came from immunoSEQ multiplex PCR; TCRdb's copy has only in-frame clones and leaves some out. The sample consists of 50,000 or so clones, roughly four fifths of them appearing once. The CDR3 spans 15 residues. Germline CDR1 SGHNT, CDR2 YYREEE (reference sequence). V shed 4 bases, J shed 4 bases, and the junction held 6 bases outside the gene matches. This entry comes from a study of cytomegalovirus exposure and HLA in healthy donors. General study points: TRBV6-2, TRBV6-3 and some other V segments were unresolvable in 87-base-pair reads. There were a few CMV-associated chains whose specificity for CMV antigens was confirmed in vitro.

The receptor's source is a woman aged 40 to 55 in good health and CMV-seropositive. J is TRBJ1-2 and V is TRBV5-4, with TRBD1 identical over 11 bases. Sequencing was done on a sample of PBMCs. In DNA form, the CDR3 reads TGTGCCAGCAGCCTCCCGGGACAGGGGGTCTATGGCTACACCTTC. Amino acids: CASSLPGQGVYGYTF.